This T cell receptor beta chain was retrieved from a study of beta chain features in type 1 diabetes. This clone was seen a few times. Its antigen is unknown. Sequenced material consisted of expressed TCRB transcripts (all of the isolated RNA was reverse transcribed). Using immunoSEQ multiplex PCR, the repertoire was profiled, and TCRdb retains in-frame clones only, with some absent. This sample yields 300,000 or so clones, of which over 11% are seen a single time; about 0.015% belongs to the top ten. Broader study findings: Shorter TCRB CDR3s, moderately but significantly so, marked every one of the four CD4+ subsets in Type 1 diabetes patients. The question of HLA type influencing TCRB rearrangement was one that remained unresolved here.

The sequenced sample was naive CD4+ T cells from blood. This clonotype originated in a man in his thirties or forties with type 1 diabetes.

The CDR3: CASSLVFHSGETQYF. As DNA, the CDR3 is TGTGCCAGCAGCTTAGTGTTCCACTCGGGAGAGACCCAGTACTTC. The chain employs TRBV7-2 and TRBJ2-5, with D uncertain. The CDR3 consists of 15 residues. V was cut by 1 base and J by 4 bases, with 13 bases left in between. Germline V gene data show CDR1 as SGHTA and CDR2 as FQGNSA.